What follows are 24 T cell receptor beta chains derived from one specimen sequenced in a study of T cell responses to AZD1222 COVID-19 vaccine. The assay was immunoSEQ multiplex PCR, and TCRdb's table has in-frame clones only and misses some. The table lists around 120,000 clones, approximately 83% of them singletons, with 3% to 4.5% in the top ten. The source material was peripheral blood, sampled on day 0 of MenACWY control vaccination. The origin of the receptors is an adult in good health.

V usage is TRBV19 and J usage is TRBJ1-1, with 7 bases identical to TRBD1. CDR3 length: 15 amino acids. Germline V gene lookup returns CDR1 LNHDA and CDR2 SQIVND (reference sequence). The V and J ends lost 5 bases and 5 bases, in that order; junction bases with no gene match: 11. Here the CDR3 DNA reads TGTGCCAGTAGTCCATCGACCAGGGGGAGGACTGAAGCTTTCTTT. This encodes CASSPSTRGRTEAFF.

The chain has TRBV6-1 and TRBJ1-6; D gene ambiguous. Trimming removed 2 bases from V and 0 bases from J, with 11 bases in between. The CDR3 runs to 17 residues. In germline, CDR1 is MNHNS, CDR2 SASEGT. For the CDR3, the DNA is TGTGCCAGCAGTGAATCGAGCCGACGCTCCTATAATTCACCCCTCCACTTT. This translates into CASSESSRRSYNSPLHF.

The rearrangement uses TRBV3-1 (or the pseudogene TRBV3-2) and TRBJ2-1, with TRBD2 matching over 8 bases. In germline, CDR1 is LGHDT, CDR2 YNNKEL (reference sequence). This CDR3 is 17 amino acids long. V lost 2 bases, J lost 1 base, and 7 bases stayed unmatched. CDR3 sequence (DNA): TGTGCCAGCAGCCAAAAACGGGGGGGCGGATCCTACAATGAGCAGTTCTTC. It is translated as CASSQKRGGGSYNEQFF.

The chain couples TRBV5-6 to TRBJ1-1, with D unresolved. V was pared by 4 bases and J by 6 bases, with 13 bases between. Germline-derived CDR1 and CDR2 are SGHDT and YYEEEE. This CDR3 comprises 13 residues. This CDR3 reads CASSQDRFAEAFF. The CDR3 nucleotides read TGTGCCAGCAGCCAAGACCGTTTCGCTGAAGCTTTCTTT. Complete variable domain (other parts from reference TRBV5-6 and TRBJ1-1): DAGVTQSPTHLIKTRGQQVTLRCSPKSGHDTVSWYQQALGQGPQFIFQYYEEEERQRGNFPDRFSGHQFPNYSSELNVNALLLGDSALYLCASSQDRFAEAFFGQGTRLTVV.

This chain links TRBV13 with TRBJ2-7, with TRBD2 as a possible D gene (6 bases). The CDR3 has 13 amino acids. Germline loops: CDR1 PRHDT, CDR2 FYEKMQ (reference sequence). The germline V and J ends were trimmed by 3 bases and 6 bases, with 12 bases remaining between them. CDR3 nucleotides: TGTGCCAGCAGCTTTGGCCTAGCGAGCGAGCAGTACTTC. Encoded protein: CASSFGLASEQYF.

The chain uses TRBV11-3 and TRBJ2-1; the D call may be TRBD1 or TRBD2 (5 bases each). V lost 5 bases and J 8 bases, leaving 13 bases between the germline ends. The CDR3 is made up of 13 amino acids. Germline-derived CDR1 and CDR2 are SGHNT and YENEEA. CDR3 region: CASSVQGVDEQFF. The CDR3, as DNA: TGTGCCAGCAGCGTCCAGGGAGTAGATGAGCAGTTCTTC.

This clone has more than one count but fewer than ten. The V call is TRBV28, the J call TRBJ2-7, with 9 bases that match TRBD2. Germline assignment: CDR1 MDHEN and CDR2 SYDVKM. Trimming took 6 bases from V and 4 from J; bases not matched to a gene: 7. The CDR3 totals 14 residues. CDR3 DNA sequence: TGTGCCAGCAGCACAAGCGGGGGGACATACGAGCAGTACTTC. It is translated as CASSTSGGTYEQYF.

CDR3 nucleotide sequence: TGTGCCAGCAGCTTATCTAGGGGCGCAACTAATGAAAAACTGTTTTTT. It specifies CASSLSRGATNEKLFF. The chain links TRBV7-9 to TRBJ1-4; TRBD1 might be the D (5 bases). Germline V gene data show CDR1 as SEHNR and CDR2 as FQNEAQ (reference sequence). CDR3 size: 16 residues. Trimming removed 2 bases from V and 0 bases from J, with 10 bases in between.

The gene calls are TRBV3-1 (or the pseudogene TRBV3-2) and TRBJ1-1; maybe TRBD1 (5 bases). Germline V gene sequence: CDR1 LGHDT, CDR2 YNNKEL (reference sequence). The ends were cut back, 1 base at V and 10 bases at J, with 13 bases in the middle. The length of the CDR3 is 13 residues. CDR3 region: CASSQGKGRGAFF. The DNA of the CDR3 is TGTGCCAGCAGCCAAGGTAAGGGGAGGGGAGCTTTCTTT.

The chain employs TRBV6-6 and TRBJ1-5; 7 positions match TRBD1. Germline-derived CDR1 and CDR2 are MNHNY and SVGAGI (reference sequence). There are 12 residues in the CDR3. The ends lost 8 bases at V and 5 bases at J; junction bases unmatched: 3. This CDR3 is CASHRGDQPQHF. CDR3 coding DNA: TGTGCCAGCCACAGGGGAGATCAGCCCCAGCATTTT.

The chain recombines TRBV27 with TRBJ1-1; 10 bases are shared with TRBD1. V dropped 5 bases and J dropped 4; count of bases not matched to a gene: 7. CDR3 size: 15 residues. Germline CDR1 is MNHEY and CDR2 is SMNVEV (reference sequence). The CDR3 bases are TGTGCCAGCAGTCATCATCGGACAGGGGGCACTGAAGCTTTCTTT. The encoded protein is CASSHHRTGGTEAFF.

The chain is built from TRBV5-1 and TRBJ2-5, with 10 bases aligning to TRBD2. The V gene end was trimmed by 0 bases and the J gene end by 5 bases; junction bases not matched to a gene: 4. The germline gives CDR1 SGHRS, CDR2 YFSETQ. The length of the CDR3 is 15 residues. As DNA, the CDR3 is TGCGCCAGCAGCTTGGAGGTAGCGGGGGGCGAGACCCAGTACTTC. It encodes CASSLEVAGGETQYF.

The chain has TRBV11-1 and TRBJ2-7; D is undetermined. The germline V and J ends were trimmed by 3 bases and 4 bases, with 10 bases remaining between them. This CDR3 has 13 residues. Germline CDR1 reads SGHAT; CDR2 reads FQDESV (reference sequence). The CDR3: CASSFNSQYEQYF. Written as DNA, the CDR3 is TGTGCCAGCAGCTTTAATTCGCAATACGAGCAGTACTTC.

The chain couples TRBV18 to TRBJ1-6; possible D gene TRBD1, 5 bases. Germline lookup yields CDR1 KGHSH and CDR2 LQKENI. The CDR3 sequence is 19 residues long. Trimming took 3 bases from V and 0 from J, leaving 18 bases between them. For the CDR3, the DNA is TGTGCCAGCTCACCGTTAGGGACGGAGGGGAGCTCCTATAATTCACCCCTCCACTTT. It codes for CASSPLGTEGSSYNSPLHF.

V gene TRBV7-2 combines with J gene TRBJ2-5, with D unresolved. This CDR3 comprises 13 residues. Germline V gene data show CDR1 as SGHTA and CDR2 as FQGNSA. The germline V and J ends were trimmed by 3 bases and 3 bases, with 8 bases remaining between them. The chain's CDR3 is CASSLGRKETQYF. As DNA, the CDR3 is TGTGCCAGCAGCTTGGGTCGCAAAGAGACCCAGTACTTC.

The V call is TRBV6-5, the J call TRBJ2-7; D possibly corresponds to TRBD2 (6 bases). This CDR3 contains 16 residues. Germline loops: CDR1 MNHEY, CDR2 SVGAGI. V lost 2 bases to trimming and J lost 1 base, with 15 bases between them. The CDR3 coding sequence is TGTGCCAGCAGTTACACGGGAGCGCTGAGTTCCTACGAGCAGTACTTC. Translated, it gives CASSYTGALSSYEQYF.

V gene TRBV28 combines with J gene TRBJ1-5; 7 bases align to TRBD1. The V gene's germline CDR1 is MDHEN and CDR2 SYDVKM. The CDR3 consists of 18 residues. J lost 6 bases, V lost 5 bases, and 19 bases had no gene match. The CDR3 spells CASSTRDRHLLMGQPQHF. For the CDR3, the DNA is TGTGCCAGCAGTACCCGGGACAGACATCTGTTAATGGGTCAGCCCCAGCATTTT.

The chain is built from TRBV28 and TRBJ1-1, with 9 bases matching TRBD1. This CDR3 is built from 15 residues. From germline, CDR1 is MDHEN and CDR2 SYDVKM. The V gene end was trimmed by 0 bases and the J gene end by 6 bases; junction bases not matched to a gene: 5. The chain's CDR3 is CASSLWTGGLSEAFF. In DNA form, the CDR3 reads TGTGCCAGCAGTTTATGGACAGGGGGTTTATCTGAAGCTTTCTTT.

This sequence joins TRBV18 and TRBJ1-2; D uncertain. CDR1 KGHSH and CDR2 LQKENI come from the germline V gene. This CDR3 has 14 residues. The ends were cut back, 3 bases at V and 6 bases at J, with 14 bases in the middle. DNA for the CDR3: TGTGCCAGCTCACCCGGCCGAGTCGTGGATGGCTACACCTTC. This sequence encodes CASSPGRVVDGYTF.

The chain uses TRBV7-2 and TRBJ2-1; perhaps D is TRBD1 or TRBD2 (5 bases each). There are 13 residues in the CDR3. V lost 5 bases and J lost 14, with 19 bases in between. In germline, CDR1 is SGHTA, CDR2 FQGNSA. The CDR3 DNA sequence: TGTGCCAGCAGCCTCTTGGGCGAGGGGAGCAAGTTCTTC. Its protein product is CASSLLGEGSKFF.

The J gene is TRBJ1-1, the V gene TRBV19, with D unresolved. Trimming took off 2 bases at V and 3 bases at J, with 13 bases between the two ends. CDR3 length equals 15 residues. Germline CDR1 and CDR2: LNHDA and SQIVND (reference sequence). Here the CDR3 reads CASSINSRTDTEAFF. Here the CDR3 DNA reads TGTGCCAGTAGTATAAACAGCCGCACCGACACTGAAGCTTTCTTT. Full variable domain (rest looked up from reference TRBV19 and TRBJ1-1): DGGITQSPKYLFRKEGQNVTLSCEQNLNHDAMYWYRQDPGQGLRLIYYSQIVNDFQKGDIAEGYSVSREKKESFPLTVTSAQKNPTAFYLCASSINSRTDTEAFFGQGTRLTVV.

The CDR3 reads CASSLSAGAVDTQYF. Written as DNA, the CDR3 is TGTGCCAGCAGCTTATCGGCGGGGGCTGTTGATACGCAGTATTTT. V gene TRBV7-2 combines with J gene TRBJ2-3; D is possibly TRBD2 (7 bases). In germline, CDR1 is SGHTA, CDR2 FQGNSA. The CDR3 sequence is 15 residues long. V was pared by 2 bases and J by 6 bases, with 15 bases between.

The V call is TRBV6-2 or TRBV6-3, the J call TRBJ2-7, with D hard to call. V gave up 2 bases and J gave up 7 bases, with 12 bases separating them. This CDR3 contains 13 residues. CDR1 and CDR2 from the germline V gene are MNHEY and SVGEGT. The CDR3 spells CASSYRAMMEQYF. CDR3 nucleotides: TGTGCCAGCAGTTACCGGGCCATGATGGAGCAGTACTTC.

The V gene is TRBV7-9, the J gene TRBJ2-7; 9 bases agree with TRBD1. Germline-derived CDR1 and CDR2 are SEHNR and FQNEAQ (reference sequence). V gave up 5 bases and J gave up 3 bases; unmatched junction bases: 5. There are 14 residues in the CDR3. CDR3 region: CASSRWDRDYEQYF. DNA of the CDR3: TGTGCCAGCAGCCGATGGGACAGGGACTACGAGCAGTACTTC.